This T cell receptor beta chain was profiled in a study of glioma-infiltrating T cells after dendritic cell vaccination. Time point reported: after dendritic cell vaccination, including at tumor progression/relapse. This clone has just a few counts. The primer mix had 60 V beta and 13 J beta primers. Here immunoSEQ multiplex PCR was the method, and the copy in TCRdb shows in-frame clones only, minus some. The sample holds over 65,000 clones, 85% seen once. The TCR was taken from a human donor with glioblastoma. Here the sequenced sample was blood, taken after dendritic cell vaccination.

The DNA of the CDR3 is TGTGCCAGTAGCGTGTCCGGGACAGGGAGCAATCAGCCCCAGCATTTT. It codes for CASSVSGTGSNQPQHF. V is TRBV19 and J is TRBJ1-5; TRBD1 agrees at 9 bases. The germline V gene encodes CDR1 LNHDA and CDR2 SQIVND (reference sequence). The CDR3 consists of 16 residues. After removal of 6 bases from V and 1 base from J, the junction contained 7 bases not matched to a gene.